This record looks at one T cell receptor (beta chain) sequence and its context. The data belong to a study of metastatic and nonmetastatic thyroid tumors. Every patient was untreated before thyroid surgery. V lost 2 bases and J 0 bases, leaving 16 bases between the germline ends. CDR1 and CDR2 (germline): MNHEY, SMNVEV (reference sequence). The CDR3 is made up of 18 amino acids. Using MiXCR, TCRdb re-called clones from the PCR reads. Of about 48,000 clones listed, 22% are singletons. Material for sequencing was blood. The rearrangement joins TRBV27 to TRBJ2-2, with D unresolved. This TCR was recovered from a male donor with papillary thyroid cancer or a benign thyroid nodule (not recorded which). Some clones in this sample may be carry-over from other donors' samples. The CDR3, as DNA: TGTGCCAGCAGTTTAGTTCGTCGAGCTGGAACGAACACCGGGGAGCTGTTTTTT. Encoded protein: CASSLVRRAGTNTGELFF.